This record concerns one T cell receptor (beta chain) sequence. This entry comes from a study of blood T cell repertoires in COVID-19. Study in general: The study drew acute and convalescent COVID-19 samples from the United States, Italy and Spain. PBMCs, B-cell-depleted T cells, or T cells were the source of the cDNA or gDNA that made up the material.

After removal of 5 bases from V and 2 bases from J, the junction contained 3 bases not matched to a gene. Germline CDR1 reads SGHTA; CDR2 reads FQGNSA. The CDR3 is made up of 15 amino acids. In the authors' workflow: Amplifying reference gene primers gave estimates of nucleated cell counts. Libraries were prepared by immunoSEQ multiplex PCR; TCRdb keeps only in-frame clonotypes and omits some of them. Clone size and the V and J calls come from that table; the DNA yielded D and trimming. This repertoire shows 230,000 or so clones, approximately 80% found once; its top ten account for about 2.3%. The source of this sequence is a man aged 35-49 years who had recovered from COVID-19. The specimen was peripheral blood. The V and J genes are TRBV7-2 and TRBJ2-7; 13 bases are shared with TRBD2. The CDR3 is CASSTGLAGPYEQYF. The CDR3, as DNA: TGTGCCAGCAGCACGGGACTAGCGGGGCCCTACGAGCAGTACTTC.